Sequencing of this T cell receptor beta chain was carried out in a study of shared clonotypes between healthy human individuals. The table came from immunoSEQ multiplex PCR; TCRdb's copy has only in-frame clones and leaves some out. The sample has roughly 2,300,000 clones; about 90% are singletons. As for this clone: The antigen is undetermined. The same CDR3 is also encoded by other DNA sequences in this sample.

Study observations and caveats: Several donors held about 5% of naive CD4 clonotypes in common.

There are 13 residues in the CDR3. Germline CDR1 is SGHRS and CDR2 is YFSETQ. V was shortened by 2 bases and J by 8 bases, with 10 bases between the two germline ends. The chain has TRBV5-1 and TRBJ1-4, with D tentatively TRBD1 (6 bases). This TCR was recovered from a man aged 18 to 30 in good health. Some clones in this sample may be carry-over from other donors' samples. Sequenced material: naive CD4+ T cells from PBMCs. As for subset: CD45RA+ positively selected. The CDR3, as DNA: TGCGCCAGCAGCTTAGGAGGGGGGGAAAAACTGTTTTTT. Residues: CASSLGGGEKLFF. Using reference TRBV5-1 and TRBJ1-4 for the parts outside the CDR3, the full variable domain is KAGVTQTPRYLIKTRGQQVTLSCSPISGHRSVSWYQQTPGQGLQFLFEYFSETQRNKGNFPGRFSGRQFSNSRSEMNVSTLELGDSALYLCASSLGGGEKLFFGSGTQLSVL.